Shown below are 16 T cell receptor beta chains from a single sample sequenced in a study of blood T cell repertoires in COVID-19. TCRdb's copy holds only in-frame clones and misses some; the assay was immunoSEQ multiplex PCR. The table shows approximately 200,000 clones, with roughly four fifths occurring only once. The sequencing sample was made of peripheral blood. All receptors derive from an elderly woman with COVID-19, enrolled during active disease.

About this clone: Other DNA variants within this sample encode the same CDR3. The V call is TRBV14, the J call TRBJ2-7; possible D gene TRBD1, 5 bases. CDR3 length: 14 amino acids. The V gene lost 4 bases and the J gene lost 2 bases, with 12 bases spanning the gap. The germline V gene encodes CDR1 SGHDN and CDR2 FVKESK. The CDR3 DNA reads TGTGCCAGCAGCCGTGGTCAGGGTCCCTACGAGCAGTACTTC. Its protein product is CASSRGQGPYEQYF.

This clone was picked up a small number of times. This chain connects TRBV6-6 to TRBJ1-6; the D is unclear. Per germline, CDR1 MNHNY and CDR2 SVGAGI (reference sequence). This CDR3 contains 14 residues. The V end lost 6 bases, the J end lost 5 bases, and 11 bases lay between the germline ends. This CDR3 reads CASRPGNNNSPLHF. Here the CDR3 DNA reads TGTGCCAGCAGGCCCGGGAATAATAATTCACCCCTCCACTTT.

The genes are TRBV27 and TRBJ1-6; 8 bases match TRBD1. The CDR3 is 16 residues long. The V gene's germline CDR1 is MNHEY and CDR2 SMNVEV (reference sequence). J lost 10 bases, V lost 5 bases, and 13 bases had no gene match. CDR3 sequence: CASSPDRGQGGSPLHF. The CDR3 nucleotides are TGTGCCAGCAGTCCCGACCGCGGACAGGGAGGATCACCCCTCCACTTT.

This clone appeared once. The chain is built from TRBV24-1 and TRBJ1-1, with 7 bases identical to TRBD1. Germline CDR1 KGHDR, CDR2 SFDVKD. V trimming: 4 bases; J trimming: 3 bases; junction bases outside the gene matches: 13. This CDR3 region has 17 residues. This CDR3 reads CATSEREIQGWDTEAFF. The CDR3 bases are TGTGCCACCAGTGAGAGAGAAATACAGGGGTGGGACACTGAAGCTTTCTTT.

V and J are TRBV19 and TRBJ1-5; 11 bases align to TRBD1. This CDR3 has 17 residues. The V segment lost 5 bases and the J segment 6 bases; nucleotides outside the gene matches: 12. Per the germline V gene, CDR1 is LNHDA and CDR2 is SQIVND (reference sequence). The CDR3 reads CASSSSRTGGSFQPQHF. CDR3 sequence (DNA): TGTGCCAGTAGTTCCTCCAGGACAGGGGGCTCGTTTCAGCCCCAGCATTTT.

This clone was seen more than once but under ten times. The CDR3 loop reads CASSVAKRSSYNSPLHF. Written as DNA, the CDR3 is TGTGCCAGCAGCGTAGCTAAACGGAGCTCCTATAATTCACCCCTCCACTTT. The V and J genes are TRBV9 and TRBJ1-6; D gene uncertain. Trimming cost V 0 bases and J 0 bases, with 10 bases left between them. CDR1 and CDR2 (germline): SGDLS, YYNGEE. This CDR3 has 17 amino acids.

The rearrangement links TRBV7-3 to TRBJ2-2, with 8 bases lining up with TRBD1. Unmatched junction bases numbered 5, after V lost 5 bases and J lost 0 bases. The length of the CDR3 is 16 residues. Germline V gene data show CDR1 as SGHTA and CDR2 as FQGTGA. The CDR3 spells CASSPRTGSNTGELFF. CDR3 nucleotides: TGTGCCAGCAGCCCTCGGACAGGGTCGAACACCGGGGAGCTGTTTTTT.

This chain uses TRBV3-1 (or the pseudogene TRBV3-2) with TRBJ2-1, with a possible D match to TRBD2 (5 bases). CDR1 is LGHDT and CDR2 is YNNKEL in the germline V gene (reference sequence). This CDR3 has 13 amino acids. The ends were cut back, 7 bases at V and 8 bases at J, with 15 bases in the middle. CDR3 sequence reads: CASTTYGEHEQFF. The CDR3, as DNA: TGTGCCAGCACCACCTACGGGGAGCATGAGCAGTTCTTC.

The CDR3 here is CASTSSSRVNYGYTF. CDR3 sequence (DNA): TGTGCCAGCACCTCAAGTTCCCGGGTTAACTATGGCTACACCTTC. The chain joins TRBV28 to TRBJ1-2; no reliable D call. Germline loops: CDR1 MDHEN, CDR2 SYDVKM. CDR3 length: 15 residues. V was pared by 7 bases and J by 1 base, with 16 bases between.

The V call is TRBV13, the J call TRBJ2-3, with no clear D. The CDR3 covers 14 residues. Germline lookup yields CDR1 PRHDT and CDR2 FYEKMQ (reference sequence). V lost 2 bases and J lost 0, with 6 bases in between. CDR3 loop: CASSLKASTDTQYF. The CDR3 DNA follows: TGTGCCAGCAGCTTAAAAGCGAGCACAGATACGCAGTATTTT. Combining the CDR3 with reference TRBV13 and TRBJ2-3 gives the whole variable domain AAGVIQSPRHLIKEKRETATLKCYPIPRHDTVYWYQQGPGQDPQFLISFYEKMQSDKGSIPDRFSAQQFSDYHSELNMSSLELGDSALYFCASSLKASTDTQYFGPGTRLTVL.

This sequence joins TRBV6-6 and TRBJ1-6; D remains ambiguous. The CDR3 has 14 amino acids. CDR1 MNHNY and CDR2 SVGAGI come from the germline V gene (reference sequence). The V end was cut by 2 bases, the J end by 7 bases, with 9 bases between. The CDR3 region has the DNA TGTGCCAGCAGTTACACGGGGTCAAATTCACCCCTCCACTTT. The encoded protein is CASSYTGSNSPLHF.

The chain links TRBV2 to TRBJ2-1; a possible D gene is TRBD2 (5 bases). V was cut by 4 bases and J by 0 bases, with 10 bases left in between. Germline V CDR1 and CDR2: SNHLY, FYNNEI. This CDR3 has 15 residues. This chain's CDR3 is CASSGERSSYNEQFF. CDR3 in DNA: TGTGCCAGCAGTGGGGAGAGGAGCTCCTACAATGAGCAGTTCTTC. The full variable domain, in which reference TRBV2 and TRBJ2-1 provide the parts outside the CDR3, is EPEVTQTPSHQVTQMGQEVILRCVPISNHLYFYWYRQILGQKVEFLVSFYNNEISEKSEIFDDQFSVERPDGSNFTLKIRSTKLEDSAMYFCASSGERSSYNEQFFGPGTRLTVL.

J is TRBJ2-7 and V is TRBV28; 7 positions match TRBD2. There are 13 residues in the CDR3. CDR1 and CDR2 from the germline V gene are MDHEN and SYDVKM. After removal of 7 bases from V and 3 bases from J, the junction contained 6 bases not matched to a gene. The CDR3: CASMGGGFYEQYF. The CDR3 nucleotides are TGTGCCAGCATGGGGGGAGGGTTCTACGAGCAGTACTTC.

The chain carries TRBV6-4 and TRBJ2-1; the D gene is possibly TRBD2 (7 bases). The CDR3 is made up of 15 amino acids. CDR1 and CDR2 (germline): MRHNA, SNTAGT. The ends were cut back, 6 bases at V and 2 bases at J, with 14 bases in the middle. CDR3 DNA sequence: TGTGCCAGCAGCCAAGGAGGGGGGGCCTACAATGAGCAGTTCTTC. This codes for CASSQGGGAYNEQFF.

The chain couples TRBV19 to TRBJ2-1, with 9 bases matching TRBD2. Per the germline V gene, CDR1 is LNHDA and CDR2 is SQIVND (reference sequence). J gave up 0 bases and V 5 bases, and 20 bases lay outside the gene matches. CDR3 size: 21 residues. CDR3 bases: TGTGCCAGTAGTGGACTGACGTTTCTCGGACTAGCGCAGAGCTCCTACAATGAGCAGTTCTTC. Amino acid sequence: CASSGLTFLGLAQSSYNEQFF.

This clone was picked up a small number of times. This sequence joins TRBV20-1 and TRBJ1-2; D gene uncertain. There are 10 residues in the CDR3. Trimming removed 1 base from V and 6 bases from J, with 3 bases in between. Germline values: CDR1 DFQATT, CDR2 SNEGSKA (reference sequence). The CDR3 coding sequence is TGCAGTGCTAGAGGCGATGGCTACACCTTC. Its protein is CSARGDGYTF.